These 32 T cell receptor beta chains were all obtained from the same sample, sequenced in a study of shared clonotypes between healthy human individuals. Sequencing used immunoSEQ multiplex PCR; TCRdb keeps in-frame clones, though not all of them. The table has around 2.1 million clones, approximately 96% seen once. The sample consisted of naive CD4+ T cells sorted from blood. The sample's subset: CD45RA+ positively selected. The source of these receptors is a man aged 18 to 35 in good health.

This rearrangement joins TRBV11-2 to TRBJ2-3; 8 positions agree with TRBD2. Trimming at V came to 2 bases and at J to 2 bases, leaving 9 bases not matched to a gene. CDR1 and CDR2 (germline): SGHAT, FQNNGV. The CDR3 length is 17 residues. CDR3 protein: CASSLKSAGLATDTQYF. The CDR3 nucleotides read TGTGCCAGCAGCTTAAAGTCTGCCGGACTAGCCACAGATACGCAGTATTTT.

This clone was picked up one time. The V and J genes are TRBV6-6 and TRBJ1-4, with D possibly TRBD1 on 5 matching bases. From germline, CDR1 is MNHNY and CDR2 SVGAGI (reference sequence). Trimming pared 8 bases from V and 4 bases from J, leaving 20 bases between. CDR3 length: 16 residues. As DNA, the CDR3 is TGTGCCAGCTCTCAGGGACCCCAGGACGGTAATGAAAAACTGTTTTTT. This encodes CASSQGPQDGNEKLFF.

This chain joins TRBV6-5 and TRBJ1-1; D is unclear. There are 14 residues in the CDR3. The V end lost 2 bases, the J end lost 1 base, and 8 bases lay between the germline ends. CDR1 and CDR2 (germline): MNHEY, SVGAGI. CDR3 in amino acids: CASSYDAGNTEAFF. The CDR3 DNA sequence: TGTGCCAGCAGTTACGATGCAGGGAACACTGAAGCTTTCTTT.

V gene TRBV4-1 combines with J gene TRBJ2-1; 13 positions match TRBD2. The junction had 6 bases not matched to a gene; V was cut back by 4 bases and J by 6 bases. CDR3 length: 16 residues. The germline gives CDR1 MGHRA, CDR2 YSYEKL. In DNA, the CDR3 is TGCGCCAGCAGCCGCTCACTAGCGGGGGGGGGCAATGAGCAGTTCTTC. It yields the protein CASSRSLAGGGNEQFF.

DNA of the CDR3: TGTGCCAGCAGCCCGCGGGGCCTGTCCGCGGAGCTGTTTTTT. It encodes CASSPRGLSAELFF. The rearrangement links TRBV9 to TRBJ2-2; possible D gene TRBD2, 6 bases. Trimming left V 4 bases short and J 10 bases short, with 17 bases between. Looked up from germline, CDR1 is SGDLS and CDR2 is YYNGEE. There are 14 residues in the CDR3.

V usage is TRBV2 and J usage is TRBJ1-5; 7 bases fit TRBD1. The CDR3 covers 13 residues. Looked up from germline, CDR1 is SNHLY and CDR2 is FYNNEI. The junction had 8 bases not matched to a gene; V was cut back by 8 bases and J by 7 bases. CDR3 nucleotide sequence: TGTGCCAGCGGAGACAGGGTAATACAGCCCCAGCATTTT. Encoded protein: CASGDRVIQPQHF.

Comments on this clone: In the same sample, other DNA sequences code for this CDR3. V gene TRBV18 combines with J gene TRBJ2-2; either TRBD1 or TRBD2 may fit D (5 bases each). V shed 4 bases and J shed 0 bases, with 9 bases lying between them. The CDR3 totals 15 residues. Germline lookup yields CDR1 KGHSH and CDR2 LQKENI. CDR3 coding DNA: TGTGCCAGCTCACTCGGGACGGCGAACACCGGGGAGCTGTTTTTT. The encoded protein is CASSLGTANTGELFF.

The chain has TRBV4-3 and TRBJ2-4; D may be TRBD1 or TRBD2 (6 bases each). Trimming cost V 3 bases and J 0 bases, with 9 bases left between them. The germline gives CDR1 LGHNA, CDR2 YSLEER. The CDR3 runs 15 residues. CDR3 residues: CASSQEGGAKNIQYF. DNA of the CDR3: TGCGCCAGCAGCCAGGAGGGGGGAGCCAAAAACATTCAGTACTTC.

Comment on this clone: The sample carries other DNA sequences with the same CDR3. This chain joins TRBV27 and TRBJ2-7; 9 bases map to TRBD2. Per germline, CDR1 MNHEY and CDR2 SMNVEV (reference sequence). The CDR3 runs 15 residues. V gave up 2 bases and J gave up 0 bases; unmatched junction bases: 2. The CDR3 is CASSLEAGGSYEQYF. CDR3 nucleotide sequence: TGTGCCAGCAGTTTAGAAGCGGGAGGCTCCTACGAGCAGTACTTC.

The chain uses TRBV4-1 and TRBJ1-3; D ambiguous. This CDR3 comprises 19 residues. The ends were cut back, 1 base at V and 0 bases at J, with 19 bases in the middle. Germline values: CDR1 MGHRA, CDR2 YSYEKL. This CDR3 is CASSQGPPAVQFSGNTIYF. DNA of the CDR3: TGCGCCAGCAGCCAAGGTCCCCCGGCAGTCCAATTCTCTGGAAACACCATATATTTT.

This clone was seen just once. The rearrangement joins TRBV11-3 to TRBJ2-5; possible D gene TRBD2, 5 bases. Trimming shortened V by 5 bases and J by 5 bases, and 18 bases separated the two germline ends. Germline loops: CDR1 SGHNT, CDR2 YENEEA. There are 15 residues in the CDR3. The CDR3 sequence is CASSMRASSPETQYF. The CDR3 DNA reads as TGTGCCAGCAGCATGCGGGCTAGCTCACCGGAGACCCAGTACTTC.

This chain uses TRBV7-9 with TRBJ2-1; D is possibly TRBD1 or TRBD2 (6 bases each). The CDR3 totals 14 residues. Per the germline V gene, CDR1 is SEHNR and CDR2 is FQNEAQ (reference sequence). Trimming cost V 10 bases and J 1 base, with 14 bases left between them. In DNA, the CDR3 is TGTGCCACGTCCGGGGGCAAATCCTACAATGAGCAGTTCTTC. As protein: CATSGGKSYNEQFF.

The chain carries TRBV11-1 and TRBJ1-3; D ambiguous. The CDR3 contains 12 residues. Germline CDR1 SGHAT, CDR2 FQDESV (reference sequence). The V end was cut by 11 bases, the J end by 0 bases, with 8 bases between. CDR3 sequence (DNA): TGTGCCTCGAAAAACTCTGGAAACACCATATATTTT. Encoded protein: CASKNSGNTIYF.

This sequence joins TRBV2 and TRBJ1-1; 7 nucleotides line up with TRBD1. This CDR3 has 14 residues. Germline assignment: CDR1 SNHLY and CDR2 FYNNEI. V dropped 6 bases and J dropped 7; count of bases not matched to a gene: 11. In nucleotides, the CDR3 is TGTGCCAGCAGGTCCGACAGGGTAAGAAGTGAAGCTTTCTTT. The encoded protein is CASRSDRVRSEAFF. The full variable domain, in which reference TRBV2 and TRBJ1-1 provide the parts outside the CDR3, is EPEVTQTPSHQVTQMGQEVILRCVPISNHLYFYWYRQILGQKVEFLVSFYNNEISEKSEIFDDQFSVERPDGSNFTLKIRSTKLEDSAMYFCASRSDRVRSEAFFGQGTRLTVV.

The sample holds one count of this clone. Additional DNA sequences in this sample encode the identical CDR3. The CDR3 sequence is CASSQGDTQYF. CDR3 coding DNA: TGTGCCAGCAGCCAGGGGGATACGCAGTATTTT. The V and J genes are TRBV6-5 and TRBJ2-3; the D gene is possibly TRBD1 (6 bases). This CDR3 is built from 11 residues. Per germline, CDR1 MNHEY and CDR2 SVGAGI. V lost 6 bases and J 6 bases, leaving 7 bases between the germline ends.

CDR3 nucleotide sequence: TGCGCCAGCAGCTTGGACTACAACAATGAGCAGTTCTTC. Translation gives CASSLDYNNEQFF. The chain has TRBV5-1 and TRBJ2-1; D is unclear. CDR1 and CDR2 (germline): SGHRS, YFSETQ. Trimming took 0 bases from V and 5 from J, leaving 6 bases between them. The CDR3 has 13 residues. Combining the CDR3 with reference TRBV5-1 and TRBJ2-1 gives the whole variable domain KAGVTQTPRYLIKTRGQQVTLSCSPISGHRSVSWYQQTPGQGLQFLFEYFSETQRNKGNFPGRFSGRQFSNSRSEMNVSTLELGDSALYLCASSLDYNNEQFFGPGTRLTVL.

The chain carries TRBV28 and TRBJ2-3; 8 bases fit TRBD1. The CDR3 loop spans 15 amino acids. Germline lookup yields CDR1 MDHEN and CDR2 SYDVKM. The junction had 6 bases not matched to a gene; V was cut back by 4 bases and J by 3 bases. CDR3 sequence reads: CASSSRTGKTDTQYF. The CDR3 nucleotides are TGTGCCAGCAGTTCCCGGACAGGGAAGACAGATACGCAGTATTTT. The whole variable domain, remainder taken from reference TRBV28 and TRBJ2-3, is DVKVTQSSRYLVKRTGEKVFLECVQDMDHENMFWYRQDPGLGLRLIYFSYDVKMKEKGDIPEGYSVSREKKERFSLILESASTNQTSMYLCASSSRTGKTDTQYFGPGTRLTVL.

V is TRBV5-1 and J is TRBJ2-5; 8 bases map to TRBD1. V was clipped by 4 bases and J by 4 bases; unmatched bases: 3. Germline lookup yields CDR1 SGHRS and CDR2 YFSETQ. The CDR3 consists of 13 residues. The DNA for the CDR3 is TGCGCCAGCAGCATGGGGACAGGAGAGACCCAGTACTTC. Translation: CASSMGTGETQYF.

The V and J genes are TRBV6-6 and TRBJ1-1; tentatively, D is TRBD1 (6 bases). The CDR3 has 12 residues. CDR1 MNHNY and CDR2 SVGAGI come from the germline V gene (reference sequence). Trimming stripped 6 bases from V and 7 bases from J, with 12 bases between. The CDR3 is CASRAGGGEAFF. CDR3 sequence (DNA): TGTGCCAGCAGGGCCGGGGGCGGTGAAGCTTTCTTT.

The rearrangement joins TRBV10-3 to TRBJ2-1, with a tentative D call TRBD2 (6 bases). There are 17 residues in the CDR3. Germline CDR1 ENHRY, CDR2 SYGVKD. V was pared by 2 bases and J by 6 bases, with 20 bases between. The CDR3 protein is CAISEPDSAGGSNEQFF. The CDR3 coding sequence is TGTGCCATCAGTGAGCCTGACTCAGCGGGTGGGTCCAATGAGCAGTTCTTC.

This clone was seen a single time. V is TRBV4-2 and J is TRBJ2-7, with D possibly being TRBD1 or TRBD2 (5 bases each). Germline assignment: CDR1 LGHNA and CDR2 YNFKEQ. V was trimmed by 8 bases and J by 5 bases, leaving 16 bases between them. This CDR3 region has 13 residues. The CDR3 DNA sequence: TGTGCCAGCCGAGGGGCAGGAGGAGACGAGCAGTACTTC. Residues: CASRGAGGDEQYF.

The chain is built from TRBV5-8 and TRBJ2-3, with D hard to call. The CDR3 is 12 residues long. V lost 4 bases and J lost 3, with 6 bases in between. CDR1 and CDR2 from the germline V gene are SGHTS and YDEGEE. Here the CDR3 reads CASSPMTDTQYF. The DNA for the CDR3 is TGTGCCAGCAGCCCCATGACAGATACGCAGTATTTT.

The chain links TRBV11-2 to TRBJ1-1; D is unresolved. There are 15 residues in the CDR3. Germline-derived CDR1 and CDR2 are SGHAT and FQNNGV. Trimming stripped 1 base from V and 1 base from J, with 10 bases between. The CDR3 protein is CASSLGIWENTEAFF. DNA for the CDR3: TGTGCCAGCAGCTTAGGGATTTGGGAGAACACTGAAGCTTTCTTT.

The CDR3 reads CASSDGQGRHNEQFF. The CDR3 bases are TGTGCCAGCAGTGACGGACAGGGCCGGCACAATGAGCAGTTCTTC. V usage is TRBV25-1 and J usage is TRBJ2-1; 8 positions agree with TRBD1. CDR3 size: 15 residues. Trimming removed 3 bases from V and 5 bases from J; junction bases left unmatched: 6. Germline V gives CDR1 MGHDK, CDR2 SYGVNS. Complete variable domain (other parts from reference TRBV25-1 and TRBJ2-1): EADIYQTPRYLVIGTGKKITLECSQTMGHDKMYWYQQDPGMELHLIHYSYGVNSTEKGDLSSESTVSRIRTEHFPLTLESARPSHTSQYLCASSDGQGRHNEQFFGPGTRLTVL.

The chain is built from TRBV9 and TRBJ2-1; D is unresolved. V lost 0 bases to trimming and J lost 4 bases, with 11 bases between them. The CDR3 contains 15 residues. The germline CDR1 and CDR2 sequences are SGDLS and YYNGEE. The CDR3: CASSVGLQKYNEQFF. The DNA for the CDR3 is TGTGCCAGCAGCGTAGGGCTCCAGAAATACAATGAGCAGTTCTTC. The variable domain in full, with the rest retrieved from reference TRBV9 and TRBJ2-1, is DSGVTQTPKHLITATGQRVTLRCSPRSGDLSVYWYQQSLDQGLQFLIQYYNGEERAKGNILERFSAQQFPDLHSELNLSSLELGDSALYFCASSVGLQKYNEQFFGPGTRLTVL.

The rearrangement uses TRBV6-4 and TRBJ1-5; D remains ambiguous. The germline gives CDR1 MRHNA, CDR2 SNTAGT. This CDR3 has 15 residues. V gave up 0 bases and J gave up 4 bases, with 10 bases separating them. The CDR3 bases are TGTGCCAGCAGTGACTCAGGGCAGGAGAATCAGCCCCAGCATTTT. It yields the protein CASSDSGQENQPQHF.

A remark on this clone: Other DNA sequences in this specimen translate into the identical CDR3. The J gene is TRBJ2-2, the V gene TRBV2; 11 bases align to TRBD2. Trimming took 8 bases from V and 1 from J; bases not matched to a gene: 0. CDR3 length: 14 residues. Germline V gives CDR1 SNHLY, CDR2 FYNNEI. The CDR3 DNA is TGTGCCAGCGGACTAGCGGGGAACACCGGGGAGCTGTTTTTT. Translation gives CASGLAGNTGELFF.

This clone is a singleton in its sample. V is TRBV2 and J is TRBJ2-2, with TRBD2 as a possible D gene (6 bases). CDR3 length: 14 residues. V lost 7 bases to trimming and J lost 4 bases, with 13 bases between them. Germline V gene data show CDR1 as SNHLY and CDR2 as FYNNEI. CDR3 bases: TGTGCCAGCAAGGCGGGGACGGGCACCGGGGAGCTGTTTTTT. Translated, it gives CASKAGTGTGELFF.

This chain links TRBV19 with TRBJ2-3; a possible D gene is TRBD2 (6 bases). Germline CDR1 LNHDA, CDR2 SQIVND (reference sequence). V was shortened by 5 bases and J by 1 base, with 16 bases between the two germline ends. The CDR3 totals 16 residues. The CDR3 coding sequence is TGTGCCAGTAGTTCAAACAGCGGGTGGGGCACAGATACGCAGTATTTT. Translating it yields CASSSNSGWGTDTQYF. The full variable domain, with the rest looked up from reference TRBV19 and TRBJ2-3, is DGGITQSPKYLFRKEGQNVTLSCEQNLNHDAMYWYRQDPGQGLRLIYYSQIVNDFQKGDIAEGYSVSREKKESFPLTVTSAQKNPTAFYLCASSSNSGWGTDTQYFGPGTRLTVL.

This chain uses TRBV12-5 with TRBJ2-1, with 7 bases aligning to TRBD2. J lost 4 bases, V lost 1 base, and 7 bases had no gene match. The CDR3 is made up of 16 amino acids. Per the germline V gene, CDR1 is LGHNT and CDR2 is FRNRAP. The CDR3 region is CASGLESGTGYNEQFF. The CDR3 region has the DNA TGTGCTAGTGGTTTGGAGAGCGGGACGGGGTACAATGAGCAGTTCTTC. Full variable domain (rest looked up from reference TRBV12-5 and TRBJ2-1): DARVTQTPRHKVTEMGQEVTMRCQPILGHNTVFWYRQTMMQGLELLAYFRNRAPLDDSGMPKDRFSAEMPDATLATLKIQPSEPRDSAVYFCASGLESGTGYNEQFFGPGTRLTVL.

DNA for the CDR3: TGTGCCAGCAGTTTACAGGGGGCTGGGTACGAGCAGTACTTC. Translated, it gives CASSLQGAGYEQYF. V gene TRBV27 combines with J gene TRBJ2-7; TRBD1 aligns across 8 bases. The CDR3 totals 14 residues. Germline-derived CDR1 and CDR2 are MNHEY and SMNVEV (reference sequence). V lost 2 bases, J lost 4 bases, and 4 bases stayed unmatched.

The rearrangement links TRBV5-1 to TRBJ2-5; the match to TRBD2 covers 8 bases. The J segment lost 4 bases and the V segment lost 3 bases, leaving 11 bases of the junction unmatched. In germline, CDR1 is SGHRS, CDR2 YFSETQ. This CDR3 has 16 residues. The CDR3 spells CASSSLPGGPPETQYF. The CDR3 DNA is TGCGCCAGCAGCTCACTCCCGGGGGGGCCCCCAGAGACCCAGTACTTC.